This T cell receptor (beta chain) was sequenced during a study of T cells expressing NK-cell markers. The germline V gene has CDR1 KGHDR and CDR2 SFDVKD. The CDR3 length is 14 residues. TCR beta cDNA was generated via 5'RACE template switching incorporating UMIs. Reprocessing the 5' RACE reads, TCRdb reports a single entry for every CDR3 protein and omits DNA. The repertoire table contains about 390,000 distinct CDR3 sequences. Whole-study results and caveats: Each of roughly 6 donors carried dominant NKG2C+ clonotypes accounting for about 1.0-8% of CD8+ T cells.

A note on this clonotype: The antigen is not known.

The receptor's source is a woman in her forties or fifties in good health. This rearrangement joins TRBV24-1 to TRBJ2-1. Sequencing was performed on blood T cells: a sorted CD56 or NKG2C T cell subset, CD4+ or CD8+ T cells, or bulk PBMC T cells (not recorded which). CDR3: CATSGFLSQNEQFF.